The 20 T cell receptor beta chains reported below all come from one sample, sequenced in a study of blood T cells in healthy people across ages. Then a second PCR, running roughly 7 to 11 cycles, was carried out with a sample-barcoded 5' primer and a J-beta primer mix. TCRdb re-derived calls from the 5' RACE reads in MiXCR, one entry per CDR3 protein. The sample holds some 850,000 distinct CDR3 sequences, roughly 24% seen once. This sample was shared with a second study, whose subject was T cells of mothers and their children.

The specimen was blood. These receptors were collected from a boy younger than 18 in good health.

The chain is built from TRBV12-3 or TRBV12-4 and TRBJ2-3; D is ambiguous. The CDR3 consists of 15 residues. V gave up 5 bases and J gave up 2 bases, with 14 bases separating them. The CDR3 reads CASSPDQKNTDTQYF. CDR3 sequence (DNA): TGTGCCAGCAGTCCAGACCAGAAGAACACAGATACGCAGTATTTT.

The count of this clonotype is one. The chain links TRBV20-1 to TRBJ2-1; D may be TRBD2 (6 bases). TRBJ2-7 explains the end of the DNA better; the J call may be wrong. The CDR3 spans 14 residues. Per germline, CDR1 DFQATT and CDR2 SNEGSKA (reference sequence). The CDR3 bases are TGCAGTGCTTCTAACCCGGGACTGACCAAGGAGCAGTACTTC. Amino acid sequence: CSASNPGLTKEQYF.

This clonotype showed up just a few times. This chain joins TRBV4-1 and TRBJ1-5; D perhaps matches TRBD1 (6 bases). Trimming left V 0 bases short and J 5 bases short, with 11 bases between. This CDR3 region has 15 residues. In germline, CDR1 is MGHRA, CDR2 YSYEKL. The CDR3 DNA is TGCGCCAGCAGCCAAGATCATCAGGGGCATCAGCCCCAGCATTTT. Protein sequence: CASSQDHQGHQPQHF.

This clonotype was seen a few times. The V gene is TRBV6-1, the J gene TRBJ2-7; 8 positions agree with TRBD1. The V and J ends lost 8 bases and 1 base, in that order; junction bases with no gene match: 7. Germline CDR1 and CDR2: MNHNS and SASEGT. There are 14 residues in the CDR3. The CDR3 is CASQRQGTSYEQYF. The CDR3 bases are TGTGCCAGCCAACGACAGGGGACATCCTACGAGCAGTACTTC.

The V and J genes are TRBV11-2 and TRBJ2-4; the D gene could be TRBD1 or TRBD2 (5 bases each). Germline V gene data show CDR1 as SGHAT and CDR2 as FQNNGV. The CDR3 is 13 residues long. The V end was cut by 5 bases, the J end by 8 bases, with 13 bases between. CDR3 in amino acids: CASSGTVGDIQYF. The CDR3 DNA is TGTGCCAGCAGCGGGACGGTGGGGGACATTCAGTACTTC.

The gene calls are TRBV27 and TRBJ2-5; possible D gene TRBD1, 6 bases. CDR3 length: 14 residues. The V end lost 4 bases, the J end lost 5 bases, and 14 bases lay between the germline ends. The germline V gene has CDR1 MNHEY and CDR2 SMNVEV (reference sequence). CDR3 protein: CASSSAGARETQYF. CDR3 bases: TGTGCCAGCAGTTCCGCAGGGGCGAGGGAGACCCAGTACTTC.

The chain uses TRBV6-6 and TRBJ2-5; D gene uncertain. The ends were cut back, 2 bases at V and 5 bases at J, with 12 bases in the middle. CDR3 length: 14 amino acids. Germline V gene sequence: CDR1 MNHNY, CDR2 SVGAGI (reference sequence). CDR3 bases: TGTGCCAGCAGTTACCCCATTAAGGACGAGACCCAGTACTTC. Translating gives CASSYPIKDETQYF.

This CDR3 reads CASSPEGLWGEKLFF. CDR3 DNA: TGTGCCAGCAGCCCCGAAGGGCTCTGGGGTGAAAAACTGTTTTTT. V usage is TRBV7-9 and J usage is TRBJ1-4; D is uncertain. There are 15 residues in the CDR3. Trimming took 5 bases from V and 7 from J, leaving 17 bases between them. Germline assignment: CDR1 SEHNR and CDR2 FQNEAQ (reference sequence). Drawing the rest from reference TRBV7-9 and TRBJ1-4, the complete variable domain is DTGVSQNPRHKITKRGQNVTFRCDPISEHNRLYWYRQTLGQGPEFLTYFQNEAQLEKSRLLSDRFSAERPKGSFSTLEIQRTEQGDSAMYLCASSPEGLWGEKLFFGSGTQLSVL.

On this clonotype itself: A read error may be the cause here, since a much bigger clone is one base away. The chain has TRBV30 and TRBJ2-6, with D tentatively TRBD2 (6 bases). V was pared by 3 bases and J by 0 bases, with 6 bases between. The CDR3 runs to 14 residues. CDR1 is GTSNPN, CDR2 SVGIG, per germline (reference sequence). The CDR3 spells CAWRGGSGANVLTF. The CDR3, as DNA: TGTGCCTGGAGGGGGGGCTCTGGGGCCAACGTCCTGACTTTC. Looking up the rest from reference TRBV30 and TRBJ2-6 gives the full variable domain: SQTIHQWPATLVQPVGSPLSLECTVEGTSNPNLYWYRQAAGRGLQLLFYSVGIGQISSEVPQNLSASRPQDRQFILSSKKLLLSDSGFYLCAWRGGSGANVLTFGAGSRLTVL.

This clonotype has just a few counts. The chain uses TRBV5-1 and TRBJ2-5, with D perhaps matching TRBD1 or TRBD2 (5 bases each). With 4 bases removed from V and 1 base from J, the gap between germline ends came to 14 bases. This CDR3 is built from 15 residues. Per germline, CDR1 SGHRS and CDR2 YFSETQ. CDR3 protein: CASSTPGRSQETQYF. For the CDR3, the DNA is TGCGCCAGCAGCACGCCGGGACGCAGCCAAGAGACCCAGTACTTC.

The chain employs TRBV6-5 and TRBJ2-2; D might be TRBD1 (8 bases). The CDR3 runs 14 residues. CDR1 and CDR2 (germline): MNHEY, SVGAGI. Trimming took 6 bases from V and 6 from J, leaving 14 bases between them. The CDR3 DNA is TGTGCCAGCAGGCTAACAGGGGGGGCCGGGGAGCTGTTTTTT. This sequence encodes CASRLTGGAGELFF.

In its sample, this clonotype was seen once. Written as DNA, the CDR3 is TGTGCCAGCAGTTTAACCCAGGGGGAAAAGACCCAGTACTTC. Translating gives CASSLTQGEKTQYF. The genes are TRBV28 and TRBJ2-5; 7 nucleotides match TRBD1. The junction had 6 bases not matched to a gene; V was cut back by 2 bases and J by 6 bases. CDR1 is MDHEN and CDR2 is SYDVKM in the germline V gene. The CDR3 has 14 amino acids. Together with reference TRBV28 and TRBJ2-5, the CDR3 gives the full variable domain: DVKVTQSSRYLVKRTGEKVFLECVQDMDHENMFWYRQDPGLGLRLIYFSYDVKMKEKGDIPEGYSVSREKKERFSLILESASTNQTSMYLCASSLTQGEKTQYFGPGTRLLVL.

The J gene is TRBJ2-1, the V gene TRBV5-1, with D tentatively TRBD1 or TRBD2 (5 bases each). The CDR3 runs to 15 residues. Germline CDR1 SGHRS, CDR2 YFSETQ. V was cut by 4 bases and J by 3 bases, with 14 bases left in between. CDR3 sequence (DNA): TGCGCCAGCAGCCCGGAGAGGGGTCACTACAATGAGCAGTTCTTC. This encodes CASSPERGHYNEQFF.

V and J are TRBV5-1 and TRBJ2-6; no definite D call. Trimming took 4 bases from V and 2 from J, leaving 10 bases between them. The germline CDR1 and CDR2 sequences are SGHRS and YFSETQ. The CDR3 is 15 residues long. The CDR3 DNA is TGCGCCAGCAGCGGCGTACGAGCTGGGGCCAACGTCCTGACTTTC. It translates to CASSGVRAGANVLTF.

This clonotype has a handful of counts. This chain joins TRBV24-1 and TRBJ1-1; TRBD1 matches 10 bases. Germline values: CDR1 KGHDR, CDR2 SFDVKD. Trimming took 7 bases from V and 5 from J; bases not matched to a gene: 18. The CDR3 is 18 residues long. CDR3 bases: TGTGCCACCAGAACCCTGATCCTGCCGGGACAGGGGAAGACTGAAGCTTTCTTT. It specifies CATRTLILPGQGKTEAFF.

This clonotype was seen more than once but under ten times. This sequence joins TRBV25-1 and TRBJ2-3; the D gene is possibly TRBD1 (6 bases). Trimming cost V 7 bases and J 2 bases, with 10 bases left between them. Germline CDR1 and CDR2: MGHDK and SYGVNS. CDR3 length: 13 residues. CDR3 DNA: TGTGCCAGCACCCGGGACAACACAGATACGCAGTATTTT. The encoded protein is CASTRDNTDTQYF.

This rearrangement joins TRBV12-5 to TRBJ1-1; no firm D call. CDR1 is LGHNT, CDR2 FRNRAP, per germline. Trimming shortened V by 0 bases and J by 6 bases, and 17 bases separated the two germline ends. The CDR3 totals 16 residues. The CDR3 region is CASGLVVTPGPPEAFF. CDR3 sequence (DNA): TGTGCTAGTGGTTTGGTAGTTACTCCTGGACCGCCTGAAGCTTTCTTT.

This rearrangement joins TRBV30 to TRBJ1-3; a possible D gene is TRBD1 (5 bases). Germline V CDR1 and CDR2: GTSNPN, SVGIG (reference sequence). Trimming left V 0 bases short and J 2 bases short, with 8 bases between. This CDR3 region has 14 residues. Here the CDR3 DNA reads TGTGCCTGGAGTGTACTAGGGGCTGGAAACACCATATATTTT. As protein: CAWSVLGAGNTIYF. The complete variable domain, with remaining parts taken from reference TRBV30 and TRBJ1-3, reads SQTIHQWPATLVQPVGSPLSLECTVEGTSNPNLYWYRQAAGRGLQLLFYSVGIGQISSEVPQNLSASRPQDRQFILSSKKLLLSDSGFYLCAWSVLGAGNTIYFGEGSWLTVV.

This clonotype was observed a handful of times. The genes are TRBV12-3 or TRBV12-4 and TRBJ1-2; 9 bases match TRBD1. J lost 8 bases, V lost 3 bases, and 10 bases had no gene match. The CDR3 is 15 amino acids. Here the CDR3 DNA reads TGTGCCAGCAGTTTCCTCCCGGGACAGGGTGGAGGCTACACCTTC. Translating gives CASSFLPGQGGGYTF.

The CDR3 DNA reads TGTGCCAGCAGCGTAGGTGCGGGACTAGCGCCAGATACGCAGTATTTT. It is translated as CASSVGAGLAPDTQYF. This chain joins TRBV9 and TRBJ2-3, with 10 bases matching TRBD2. The J segment lost 4 bases and the V segment lost 0 bases, leaving 5 bases of the junction unmatched. The length of the CDR3 is 16 residues. Germline V gene sequence: CDR1 SGDLS, CDR2 YYNGEE.